This T cell receptor (beta chain) is from a study of early T cells in non-severe SARS-CoV-2 infection. As for the study in general: Sequencing was performed on bulk RNA from unsorted whole blood, leaving chains unpaired.

Study findings and constraints: Database matching using VDJdb favored anti-spike CD8 responses, with private and CD4 specificities left missing.

On this clonotype: The antigen is unknown.

Attachment of unique molecular identifiers was made to individual cDNA molecules. MiXCR, applied by TCRdb to the 5' RACE reads, yields one record per CDR3 protein. This table holds tens of thousands of distinct CDR3 sequences, 9.5% to 15% found once. This CDR3 region has 18 residues. Looked up from germline, CDR1 is ENHRY and CDR2 is SYGVKD. The J segment lost 4 bases and the V segment lost 6 bases, leaving 19 bases of the junction unmatched. The sample taken for sequencing was whole blood. The chain is built from TRBV10-3 and TRBJ1-2, with 8 positions matching TRBD1. The TCR comes from an adult who was a healthcare worker with PCR-confirmed SARS-CoV-2 infection or an uninfected control (not recorded which). In DNA, the CDR3 is TGTGCCATCAGCTTCCCCTTGGAGGGACAGGAGTCCATCTATGGCTACACCTTC. Translating gives CAISFPLEGQESIYGYTF.